This TCR beta chain is drawn from a study of cytomegalovirus exposure and HLA in healthy donors. Broader study findings: In a later analysis, several top co-occurrence clusters appeared linked to parvovirus B19, influenza, CMV and Epstein-Barr virus. A link between a missense DCLRE1C variant and TCR beta V- and J-gene trimming emerged from a later analysis. In a later analysis, TCR association rates varied by HLA locus: DRB1 most, HLA-C fewest.

PCR was performed using 60 Vbeta and 13 Jbeta primers. Sequencing was performed with immunoSEQ multiplex PCR; in TCRdb, only in-frame clones are kept and a portion is missing. Altogether roughly 100,000 clones are present, around 80% being singletons, with the ten largest covering around 2.1%. The donors, nominally healthy at sampling, likely had unrecorded immune exposures. Trimming left V 4 bases short and J 3 bases short, with 6 bases between. Germline V CDR1 and CDR2: MDHEN, SYDVKM. This CDR3 spans 12 amino acids. Comment on this clone: The antigen is undetermined.

This clonotype was obtained from a man under 40 in good health and CMV-seronegative. The chain recombines TRBV28 with TRBJ1-2; D unclear. The sequenced sample was PBMCs. CDR3 sequence reads: CASSSSDYGYTF. The CDR3 DNA reads TGTGCCAGCAGTTCAAGCGACTATGGCTACACCTTC.